A single sample gave rise to the 24 T cell receptor beta chains below, sequenced in a study of identical twins. TCRdb redid the calling of the 5' RACE reads with MiXCR, one entry per CDR3 protein. Here the sample spans 1.5 million to 2 million distinct CDR3 sequences, about 31% being singletons. The sequencing input was cord blood. Receptor source: a newborn girl in good health.

J is TRBJ1-1 and V is TRBV6-1; 9 bases line up with TRBD1. The CDR3 covers 15 residues. V lost 6 bases, J lost 5 bases, and 10 bases stayed unmatched. Germline CDR1 is MNHNS and CDR2 is SASEGT. CDR3 amino acids: CASRASTGGRTEAFF. The CDR3 DNA sequence: TGTGCCAGCAGGGCCTCTACAGGGGGCCGAACTGAAGCTTTCTTT.

V gene TRBV15 combines with J gene TRBJ2-4; D is uncertain. V was pared by 3 bases and J by 2 bases, with 11 bases between. The CDR3 is 15 residues long. CDR1 is LNHNV and CDR2 is YYDKDF in the germline V gene (reference sequence). The DNA of the CDR3 is TGTGCCACCAGCAGGTATAAGGGAACCAAAAACATTCAGTACTTC. This encodes CATSRYKGTKNIQYF.

The chain recombines TRBV6-5 with TRBJ2-7, with TRBD1 as a possible D gene (8 bases). This CDR3 is 16 amino acids long. CDR1 is MNHEY and CDR2 is SVGAGI in the germline V gene. The ends were cut back, 3 bases at V and 6 bases at J, with 21 bases in the middle. The chain's CDR3 is CASSYSTGGTNFEQYF. The CDR3 coding sequence is TGTGCCAGCAGTTATTCCACAGGGGGGACTAATTTCGAGCAGTACTTC.

V gene TRBV2 combines with J gene TRBJ1-2; TRBD1 agrees at 7 bases. CDR3 length equals 15 residues. Germline V gene lookup returns CDR1 SNHLY and CDR2 FYNNEI. V lost 8 bases to trimming and J lost 3 bases; unmatched junction nucleotides: 12. CDR3 protein: CASPIDRAKDYGYTF. CDR3 nucleotide sequence: TGTGCCAGCCCCATAGACAGGGCAAAAGACTATGGCTACACCTTC.

This clonotype appeared a few times. The gene calls are TRBV12-3 or TRBV12-4 and TRBJ1-5, with D maybe TRBD1 (5 bases). The CDR3 consists of 14 residues. V lost 7 bases and J lost 0, with 10 bases in between. CDR3 DNA sequence: TGTGCCAGCACCCAGGGCTATAGCAATCAGCCCCAGCATTTT. Its protein is CASTQGYSNQPQHF.

The chain carries TRBV3-1 and TRBJ2-5; D not certain. Trimming shortened V by 3 bases and J by 5 bases, and 19 bases separated the two germline ends. The CDR3 runs to 16 residues. Germline V gene data show CDR1 as LGHDT and CDR2 as YNNKEL (reference sequence). The CDR3 DNA reads as TGTGCCAGCAGCCACGGAGTAGAAAGGGCTGGGGAGACCCAGTACTTC. Residues: CASSHGVERAGETQYF.

The gene calls are TRBV5-6 and TRBJ2-7; D remains unclear. The germline V and J ends were trimmed by 3 bases and 3 bases, with 10 bases remaining between them. CDR3 length: 13 residues. Germline CDR1 reads SGHDT; CDR2 reads YYEEEE. CDR3 loop: CASSSIRDYEQYF. For the CDR3, the DNA is TGTGCCAGCAGCTCGATAAGAGACTACGAGCAGTACTTC.

With regard to this clonotype: An end of the junction differs from the germline gene, which may be a read error. V is TRBV5-1 and J is TRBJ2-3, with TRBD1 matching 8 bases. The V gene's germline CDR1 is SGHRS and CDR2 YFSETQ. The CDR3 consists of 14 residues. Here the CDR3 DNA reads TGCGCCGGCAGCGCGACAGGGGGCACAGATACGCAGTATTTT. This translates into CAGSATGGTDTQYF.

As concerns this clonotype: Since no conserved phenylalanine or tryptophan closes the CDR3, a read error is the likely cause. The gene calls are TRBV27 and TRBJ1-5; D remains ambiguous. The CDR3 is made up of 14 amino acids. V lost 2 bases and J 0 bases, leaving 5 bases between the germline ends. Germline V CDR1 and CDR2: MNHEY, SMNVEV (reference sequence). The CDR3 DNA sequence: TGTGCCAGCAGTTTAGCCCGTAGCAATCAGCCCCAGCATTTG. Protein product: CASSLARSNQPQHL.

The gene calls are TRBV27 and TRBJ1-2, with 7 bases lining up with TRBD1. Germline CDR1 is MNHEY and CDR2 is SMNVEV (reference sequence). The trim removed 3 bases at V and 8 bases at J, leaving 9 bases unmatched. The CDR3 spans 14 residues. CDR3 nucleotide sequence: TGTGCCAGCAGTTTTGGACAGGCATCGGGGGGCTACACCTTC. It translates to CASSFGQASGGYTF.

This clonotype was observed a few times. J is TRBJ2-1 and V is TRBV20-1, with a possible D match to TRBD2 (6 bases). The CDR3 sequence is 14 residues long. Germline V gives CDR1 DFQATT, CDR2 SNEGSKA (reference sequence). The V end was cut by 0 bases, the J end by 9 bases, with 15 bases between. CDR3 loop: CSARDAASVGEQFF. The CDR3, as DNA: TGCAGTGCTAGAGATGCGGCTAGCGTAGGTGAGCAGTTCTTC.

The chain is built from TRBV12-3 or TRBV12-4 and TRBJ1-2; D possibly corresponds to TRBD1 (5 bases). Trimming removed 11 bases from V and 4 bases from J, with 14 bases in between. The CDR3 sequence is 12 residues long. CDR3 protein: CADSLNSYGYTF. CDR3 DNA sequence: TGTGCCGACAGTTTAAACAGCTATGGCTACACCTTC.

The genes are TRBV29-1 and TRBJ2-7; D is unresolved. Germline V CDR1 and CDR2: SQVTM, ANQGSEA. This CDR3 has 17 residues. Trimming cost V 4 bases and J 6 bases, with 28 bases left between them. Here the CDR3 DNA reads TGCAGCGTTGGCGTCTTGGCCGCAGTTACGGAAAACTGCGAGCAGTACTTC. Its protein is CSVGVLAAVTENCEQYF.

This clonotype showed up just a few times. J is TRBJ2-2 and V is TRBV25-1; TRBD2 agrees at 11 bases. Per germline, CDR1 MGHDK and CDR2 SYGVNS. After removal of 8 bases from V and 7 bases from J, the junction contained 6 bases not matched to a gene. The CDR3 has 14 amino acids. The CDR3 DNA reads as TGTGCCAGCGTCGGGACTAGCGGAGTCGGGGAGCTGTTTTTT. Translation: CASVGTSGVGELFF.

The chain links TRBV7-9 to TRBJ2-3; 10 bases are shared with TRBD2. The germline V gene has CDR1 SEHNR and CDR2 FQNEAQ (reference sequence). V lost 6 bases to trimming and J lost 2 bases; unmatched junction nucleotides: 5. This CDR3 spans 15 amino acids. CDR3 DNA: TGTGCCAGCAGGGCGACTAGCGGGCCCACAGATACGCAGTATTTT. Translation: CASRATSGPTDTQYF.

The chain joins TRBV29-1 to TRBJ1-2; D is ambiguous. Trimming stripped 5 bases from V and 7 bases from J, with 8 bases between. The CDR3 length is 10 residues. CDR1 is SQVTM and CDR2 is ANQGSEA in the germline V gene. The CDR3 DNA reads TGCAGCGTTCTATTGGTTGGCTACACCTTC. Translating it yields CSVLLVGYTF.

Notes on this clonotype: This may be a read error, as it is one base from a much larger clone. The rearrangement links TRBV29-1 to TRBJ1-4; D unclear. Germline loops: CDR1 SQVTM, CDR2 ANQGSEA. CDR3 size: 13 residues. CDR3 region: CSVGGATNEKPFF. For the CDR3, the DNA is TGCAGCGTTGGGGGTGCAACTAATGAAAAACCGTTTTTT.

The chain is built from TRBV5-1 and TRBJ2-4; 9 bases are a match to TRBD2. The J call may be in error: the DNA end matches TRBJ2-7 better. Germline V lookup: CDR1 SGHRS, CDR2 YFSETQ. The CDR3 runs 15 residues. The CDR3 bases are TGCGCCAGCAGCTCAGGACCAGCGGGAGGCTACGAGCAGTACTTC. Protein sequence: CASSSGPAGGYEQYF.

DNA of the CDR3: TGTGCCATCAGTGAGTCGGGACCGGACTTTTCTACCTACGAGCAGTACTTC. The encoded protein is CAISESGPDFSTYEQYF. The chain couples TRBV10-3 to TRBJ2-7; either TRBD1 or TRBD2 may fit D (5 bases each). This CDR3 has 17 amino acids. In germline, CDR1 is ENHRY, CDR2 SYGVKD. V lost 0 bases and J 2 bases, leaving 17 bases between the germline ends.

This clonotype has ten or more counts. The rearrangement joins TRBV7-2 to TRBJ1-2; 8 positions agree with TRBD1. Trimming removed 4 bases from V and 3 bases from J; junction bases left unmatched: 1. The CDR3 runs 13 residues. Germline V gene sequence: CDR1 SGHTA, CDR2 FQGNSA. CDR3 in amino acids: CASSSDRDYGYTF. Here the CDR3 DNA reads TGTGCCAGCAGCTCGGACAGGGACTATGGCTACACCTTC.

This clonotype was seen at least ten times. J is TRBJ2-5 and V is TRBV2; no firm D call. The CDR3 contains 13 residues. The V end lost 8 bases, the J end lost 2 bases, and 12 bases lay between the germline ends. The germline V gene encodes CDR1 SNHLY and CDR2 FYNNEI. The CDR3 DNA follows: TGTGCCAGCTCCCCCACCAGACAAGAGACCCAGTACTTC. This sequence encodes CASSPTRQETQYF.

There are a few counts of this clonotype. V usage is TRBV28 and J usage is TRBJ2-7, with 7 bases lining up with TRBD1. The CDR3 runs 13 residues. After removal of 11 bases from V and 1 base from J, the junction contained 8 bases not matched to a gene. CDR1 and CDR2 (germline): MDHEN, SYDVKM. The CDR3 loop is CASAGTASYEQYF. CDR3 DNA sequence: TGTGCCTCCGCCGGGACAGCTTCCTACGAGCAGTACTTC.

This clonotype was observed a handful of times. The chain links TRBV29-1 to TRBJ2-5; 15 bases fit TRBD2. The CDR3 contains 18 residues. With V trimmed by 3 bases and J by 3 bases, 11 bases remained unmatched. CDR1 and CDR2 (germline): SQVTM, ANQGSEA. As DNA, the CDR3 is TGCAGCGTTGACGGACTAGCGGGAGGGCAAAAATTGGAAGAGACCCAGTACTTC. It is translated as CSVDGLAGGQKLEETQYF.

V is TRBV9 and J is TRBJ1-6; D call uncertain. CDR1 and CDR2 (germline): SGDLS, YYNGEE. V dropped 0 bases and J dropped 3 bases, with 10 bases sitting between them. This CDR3 has 16 amino acids. The CDR3 DNA sequence: TGTGCCAGCAGCGTAGACTCCGGGCGCTATAATTCACCCCTCCACTTT. Amino acid sequence: CASSVDSGRYNSPLHF.